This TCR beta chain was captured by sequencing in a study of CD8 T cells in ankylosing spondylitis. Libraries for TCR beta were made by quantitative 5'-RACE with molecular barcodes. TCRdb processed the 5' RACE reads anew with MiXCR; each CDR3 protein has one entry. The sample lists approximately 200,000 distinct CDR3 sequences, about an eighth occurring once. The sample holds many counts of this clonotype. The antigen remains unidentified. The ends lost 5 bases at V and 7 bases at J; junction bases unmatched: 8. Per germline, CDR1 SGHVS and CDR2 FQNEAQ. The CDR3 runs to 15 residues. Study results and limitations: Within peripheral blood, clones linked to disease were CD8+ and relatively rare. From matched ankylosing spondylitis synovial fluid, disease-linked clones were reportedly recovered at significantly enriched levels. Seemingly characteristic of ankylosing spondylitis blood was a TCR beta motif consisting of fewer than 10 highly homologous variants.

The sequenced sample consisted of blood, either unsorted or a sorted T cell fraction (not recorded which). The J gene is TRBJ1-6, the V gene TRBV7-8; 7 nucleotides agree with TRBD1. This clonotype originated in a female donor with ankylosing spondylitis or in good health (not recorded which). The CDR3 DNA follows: TGTGCCAGCAGCCCTCACAGGGGAGAAAATTCACCCCTCCACTTT. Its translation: CASSPHRGENSPLHF.